Listed below are T cell receptor beta chains from one sample, sequenced in a study of Ad26.COV2.S vaccination and SARS-CoV-2 variants. Assay used: immunoSEQ multiplex PCR; TCRdb lists only in-frame clones, some missing. Of fewer than 800,000 clones listed, more than 70% are singletons. Sequencing used peripheral blood, obtained in a trial of Ad26.COV2.S vaccine versus placebo. The receptors were sampled from a person between 18 and 59 years old who received the Ad26.COV2.S COVID-19 vaccine or a placebo. Each CDR3 is given with its conserved first and last residue. Each record gives: clone size, J gene, V gene, D gene, CDR3 DNA, CDR3 protein. D genes are given only for firm matches. The size entry is marked missing in some rows and otherwise reads once, few, many or a size class.

>.|TRBJ1-3|TRBV7-6|TRBD1
TGTGCCAGCAGCCAAGGACAGGGCTCATACACCATATATTTT
CASSQGQGSYTIYF
>few|TRBJ2-7|TRBV6-2/TRBV6-3|TRBD1
TGTGCCAGCAGTTCACCCAACTCCAACAAGGGGGCACTCTACGAGCAGTACTTC
CASSSPNSNKGALYEQYF
>few|TRBJ2-2|TRBV7-9|.
TGTGCCAGCAGCTTAGAGGCGAACACCGGGGAGCTGTTTTTT
CASSLEANTGELFF
>once|TRBJ1-2|TRBV4-3|.
TGCGCCAGCAGACCGACCTATGGCTACACCTTC
CASRPTYGYTF
>.|TRBJ2-4|TRBV6-6|.
TGTGCCAGCAGTTACGGTTTTACAGGGACCAAAAACATTCAGTACTTC
CASSYGFTGTKNIQYF
>once|TRBJ1-1|TRBV30|.
TGTGCCACCAGTAGGGGGGGCGGCACTGAAGCTTTCTTT
CATSRGGGTEAFF
>.|TRBJ2-7|TRBV7-6|.
TGTGCCAGCGCGTCGGCGAATCAACCCTACGAGCAGTACTTC
CASASANQPYEQYF
>once|TRBJ2-5|TRBV3-1/TRBV3-2|.
TGTGCCAGCAGCCAAGCTGGTTCAGGAAAACAAGAGACCCAGTACTTC
CASSQAGSGKQETQYF
>.|TRBJ2-7|TRBV25-1|TRBD1
TGTGCCAGCAGTGAAGGGACAGGGTACCGCGAGCAGTACTTC
CASSEGTGYREQYF
>.|TRBJ1-5|TRBV10-3|TRBD1
TGTGCCACGCAACAGGGGGCTCGCAATCAGCCCCAGCATTTT
CATQQGARNQPQHF
>.|TRBJ2-2|TRBV6-1|.
TGTGCCAGCAGTGAAGGTCTTAGCACCGGGGAGCTGTTTTTT
CASSEGLSTGELFF
>once|TRBJ1-1|TRBV19|.
TGTGCCAGTAGTATACCCGCAGGGTGGAACACTGAAGCTTTCTTT
CASSIPAGWNTEAFF
>once|TRBJ1-1|TRBV27|.
TGTGCCAGCAGTTTAGATTGGGGACAGAACACTGAAGCTTTCTTT
CASSLDWGQNTEAFF
>.|TRBJ2-1|TRBV10-2|TRBD2
TGCGCCAGCAGTGCGGCGGGAGAAAGGATGGTAGAGCAGTTCTTC
CASSAAGERMVEQFF
>.|TRBJ2-5|TRBV5-4|.
TGTGCCAGCACCAAGGAAGGGGCCCCCCGCCAAGAGACCCAGTACTTC
CASTKEGAPRQETQYF
>.|TRBJ1-2|TRBV10-3|.
TGTGCCACCTCGACAGCTAACTATGGCTACACCTTC
CATSTANYGYTF
>.|TRBJ2-5|TRBV5-4|.
TGTGCCAGCAGCTTGGCCATGGGGTATCAAGAGACCCAGTACTTC
CASSLAMGYQETQYF
>once|TRBJ2-1|TRBV10-3|.
TGTGCCATCACCCGGGACCCCACCGTAAACAATGAGCAGTTCTTC
CAITRDPTVNNEQFF
>.|TRBJ2-1|TRBV29-1|TRBD2
TGCAGCGTTGAAAGCCTAGCGGGAGGCAATGAGCAGTTCTTC
CSVESLAGGNEQFF
>.|TRBJ2-1|TRBV6-2/TRBV6-3|.
TGTGCCAGCAGCCCCGCGGACTATGAGCAGTTCTTC
CASSPADYEQFF
>.|TRBJ2-7|TRBV15|.
TGTGCCACCAGCAGAGTCCCAATGGACAACTACGAGCAGTACTTC
CATSRVPMDNYEQYF
>.|TRBJ2-5|TRBV19|TRBD2
TGTGCCAGTAGTGCGGGCGGGACTAGACAAGAGACCCAGTACTTC
CASSAGGTRQETQYF
>once|TRBJ2-7|TRBV2|TRBD2
TGTGCCAGCACTAGCGGGATCTGGGAGCAGTACTTC
CASTSGIWEQYF
>.|TRBJ2-7|TRBV7-2|TRBD2
TGTGCCAGCAGCTCTCCGGGACTAGCTACCGAGCAGTACTTC
CASSSPGLATEQYF
>.|TRBJ2-6|TRBV11-2|.
TGTGCCAGCAGCTTAGATAGGGCTGGGGCCAACGTCCTGACTTTC
CASSLDRAGANVLTF
>.|TRBJ2-5|TRBV7-9|TRBD2
TGTGCCAGCAGCCGCGGGGGGGTGGAGACCCAGTACTTC
CASSRGGVETQYF
>.|TRBJ2-7|TRBV3-1/TRBV3-2|.
TGTGCCAGCAGCCGCCAACTGGGGGGCAGGGACGAGCAGTACTTC
CASSRQLGGRDEQYF
>.|TRBJ1-2|TRBV10-1|TRBD1
TGCGCCATTGGGACAGGTCCCTGTGGCTACACCTTC
CAIGTGPCGYTF
>once|TRBJ2-7|TRBV5-1|TRBD2
TGCGCCAGCAGCTCCCCAGGTGCTAGCGGGATAGCCACTAACGACGAGCAGTACTTC
CASSSPGASGIATNDEQYF
>.|TRBJ2-7|TRBV14|TRBD1
TGTGCCAGCAGCCAAGCGGGACAGCCTTCCTACGAGCAGTACTTC
CASSQAGQPSYEQYF
>.|TRBJ1-6|TRBV5-4|.
TGTGCCAGCAGACTGGACCCAGGGGATTCACCCCTCCACTTT
CASRLDPGDSPLHF
>.|TRBJ2-7|TRBV11-2|.
TGTGCCAGCAGCTACTTTTCGGACTGGACAACCGGCGAGCAGTACTTC
CASSYFSDWTTGEQYF
>once|TRBJ1-1|TRBV5-1|.
TGCGCCAGCAGCTTGATAGGGGAGACCACTGAAGCTTTCTTT
CASSLIGETTEAFF
>.|TRBJ2-2|TRBV6-2/TRBV6-3|TRBD2
TGTGCCAGCAGTCGACTAGCGGACTACACCGGGGAGCTGTTTTTT
CASSRLADYTGELFF
>.|TRBJ2-7|TRBV7-9|.
TGTGCCAGCGCCCTAGGGGACTCCTACGAGCAGTACTTC
CASALGDSYEQYF
>.|TRBJ1-4|TRBV27|TRBD1
TGTGCCAGCAGTTTATCGGCACAGGGGGTAGCAACTAATGAAAAACTGTTTTTT
CASSLSAQGVATNEKLFF
>.|TRBJ2-5|TRBV2|TRBD1
TGTGCCAGCAGCTTCGGAAAGGACAGGGCGATATACCAAGAGACCCAGTACTTC
CASSFGKDRAIYQETQYF